This TCR beta chain was sequenced in a study of CD8+ T cells in alopecia areata. Extracted RNA was reverse transcribed into cDNA, the sequencing template. Clones were read by immunoSEQ multiplex PCR, and TCRdb kept only the in-frame ones, dropping some. This table has about 42,000 clones, roughly 65% appearing once. The treatment: oral pan-JAK inhibitor, 5-10 mg twice daily. Sampling of alopecia areata patients yielded lesional scalp punch biopsies as well as peripheral blood. A FACSAria was used to sort CD4+ and CD8+ T cells. These cells came from PBMCs. Source: CD8+ T cells sorted from blood, taken at week 4, from a patient treated with tofacitinib. The sequence derives from a human donor with alopecia areata.

DNA of the CDR3: TGTGCCAGCAGCGTAGGGGACAGGGACTACAATGAGCAGTTCTTC. It specifies CASSVGDRDYNEQFF. This sequence joins TRBV9 and TRBJ2-1; 9 bases line up with TRBD1. Per the germline V gene, CDR1 is SGDLS and CDR2 is YYNGEE. The CDR3 has 15 amino acids. Losses at the gene ends were 0 bases for V and 3 bases for J; bases not matched to a gene: 1.